This entry is about one T cell receptor beta chain. Its antigen is not known. Only in-frame clones appear in the TCRdb table, and some are missing; sequencing was by immunoSEQ multiplex PCR. This table holds tens of thousands of clones, roughly 90% found once. Germline assignment: CDR1 KGHSH and CDR2 LQKENI. Trimming took off 2 bases at V and 4 bases at J, with 12 bases between the two ends. This CDR3 is built from 14 residues. The sample originates from a study of a mutant IDH1 vaccine in newly diagnosed glioma. The wider study: There were approximately 60% males and around 38% females among treated patients, whose mean age was 40.4 years. Earlier treatment was radiotherapy, temozolomide, or both, with most getting both.

Time point indicated: baseline, week 1 (first vaccination visit). Treatment reported: pre-vaccination baseline after standard-of-care therapy. Newly diagnosed WHO grade 3 or 4 IDH1-mutant, ATRX-lost astrocytomas were identified in the donors. Findings of the study overall: The vaccine induced immune responses, and these occurred in 80% to 95% of patients.

The receptor's source is a young man with glioma. The chain employs TRBV18 and TRBJ2-7; D may be TRBD1 (6 bases). Sequencing used PBMCs, obtained from a glioma patient treated with radiotherapy, temozolomide or both. CDR3 sequence reads: CASSPVAGDYEQYF. The CDR3 DNA is TGTGCCAGCTCACCAGTTGCAGGGGATTACGAGCAGTACTTC.